The entry below gives a single T cell receptor beta chain sequence along with its context. The target antigen is unknown. This specimen belongs to a study of T cells in Graves' hyperthyroidism and ophthalmopathy. Subjects aged 18 to 65 presented with newly diagnosed hyperthyroidism of less than 2 months' duration. The authors obtained PBMCs from over 8.5 ml of fresh peripheral blood. Study-wide results and limits: Expanded thyroid clonotypes (above 0.001) were mostly also found in blood. It was a median around 6 months before onset that the model predicted ophthalmopathy.

The source material, RNA transcripts, was used to amplify TCR beta CDR3 regions. TCR CDR3 regions were first amplified by RT-PCR with HTBI primers. In TCRdb, the multiplex PCR reads were re-called with MiXCR into one record per CDR3 protein. The sample has just under 750,000 distinct CDR3 sequences; under 45% are singletons. The CDR3 extends over 13 amino acids. Trimming removed 8 bases from V and 1 base from J, with 10 bases in between. CDR1 SGHVS and CDR2 FQNEAQ come from the germline V gene. This sequence was found in a woman aged 40 to 50 with Graves' hyperthyroidism. The sample taken for sequencing was blood. The chain links TRBV7-8 to TRBJ2-3; D is undetermined. The CDR3 spells CASLRTRTDTQYF. The CDR3 nucleotides read TGTGCCAGCTTACGTACCCGCACAGATACGCAGTATTTT. The variable domain in full, with the rest retrieved from reference TRBV7-8 and TRBJ2-3, is GAGVSQSPRYKVAKRGQDVALRCDPISGHVSLFWYQQALGQGPEFLTYFQNEAQLDKSGLPSDRFFAERPEGSVSTLKIQRTQQEDSAVYLCASLRTRTDTQYFGPGTRLTVL.